Presented here are 28 T cell receptor beta chains from one specimen sequenced in a study of T cell changes during pregnancy in multiple sclerosis. TCRdb's copy holds only in-frame clones and misses some; the assay was immunoSEQ multiplex PCR. The sample comprises around 34,000 clones, 85% to 90% of which are singletons, and 4.5% to 5.5% rests with the top ten. The material sequenced was CD8+ T cells from peripheral blood mononuclear cells, taken after pregnancy. The receptors come from a female donor with multiple sclerosis, enrolled in a pregnancy study.

The chain couples TRBV11-2 to TRBJ2-5; 8 bases match TRBD2. The V gene's germline CDR1 is SGHAT and CDR2 FQNNGV. The CDR3 length is 15 residues. Trimming cost V 1 base and J 4 bases; bases outside gene matches: 5. The CDR3 DNA is TGTGCCAGCAGCTTAGCGGGGGGGACATCAGAGACCCAGTACTTC. This codes for CASSLAGGTSETQYF.

This clone was seen more than once but under ten times. The gene calls are TRBV7-9 and TRBJ1-2; 7 positions agree with TRBD1. J was trimmed by 5 bases and V by 6 bases; bases with no gene match: 6. The CDR3 consists of 13 residues. Germline CDR1 is SEHNR and CDR2 is FQNEAQ (reference sequence). The CDR3: CASSSTGDYGYTF. CDR3 bases: TGTGCCAGCAGTTCCACAGGGGATTATGGCTACACCTTC.

CDR3 sequence (DNA): TGTGCCAGCAGCTTATCGGTCTACACAGATACGCAGTATTTT. This sequence encodes CASSLSVYTDTQYF. The rearrangement links TRBV7-3 to TRBJ2-3, with unresolved D. The length of the CDR3 is 14 residues. Trimming took off 2 bases at V and 2 bases at J, with 8 bases between the two ends. Germline V CDR1 and CDR2: SGHTA, FQGTGA.

V gene TRBV2 combines with J gene TRBJ2-2; 9 nucleotides agree with TRBD2. The CDR3 covers 14 residues. The germline V gene encodes CDR1 SNHLY and CDR2 FYNNEI. The V and J ends lost 8 bases and 7 bases, in that order; junction bases with no gene match: 8. The CDR3 region is CASLSRGGGGELFF. The CDR3, as DNA: TGTGCCAGCCTCTCTCGCGGGGGGGGCGGGGAGCTGTTTTTT.

This clone has a handful of counts. The J gene is TRBJ1-2, the V gene TRBV4-2, with a weak D call TRBD1 (6 bases). CDR1 is LGHNA, CDR2 YNFKEQ, per germline. V lost 0 bases and J 6 bases, leaving 17 bases between the germline ends. The CDR3 is made up of 16 amino acids. In nucleotides, the CDR3 is TGTGCCAGCAGCCAAGATCGAGCGGGGGCGGGGGATGGCTACACCTTC. Protein product: CASSQDRAGAGDGYTF.

V is TRBV19 and J is TRBJ2-1; D unclear. V lost 5 bases and J lost 6, with 14 bases in between. The CDR3 loop spans 14 amino acids. The germline CDR1 and CDR2 sequences are LNHDA and SQIVND (reference sequence). In DNA, the CDR3 is TGTGCCAGTAGTCCCCCCAGGTGGCCCAATGAGCAGTTCTTC. Amino acids: CASSPPRWPNEQFF.

The J gene is TRBJ2-7, the V gene TRBV6-5, with a weak D call TRBD2 (6 bases). The germline V gene has CDR1 MNHEY and CDR2 SVGAGI. This CDR3 contains 14 residues. V was clipped by 0 bases and J by 7 bases, with 13 bases between them. The CDR3 is CASSYSEGNREQYF. DNA for the CDR3: TGTGCCAGCAGTTACTCGGAGGGGAACAGGGAGCAGTACTTC.

In this sample, this clone turned up a few times. J is TRBJ1-5 and V is TRBV19, with TRBD1 as a possible D gene (6 bases). V lost 0 bases and J 6 bases, leaving 12 bases between the germline ends. CDR1 and CDR2 from the germline V gene are LNHDA and SQIVND (reference sequence). The CDR3 is 15 residues long. The CDR3 spells CASSIDKRGIQPQHF. DNA of the CDR3: TGTGCCAGTAGTATAGATAAGAGGGGGATTCAGCCCCAGCATTTT.

V and J are TRBV6-5 and TRBJ1-1, with unresolved D. Trimming pared 4 bases from V and 1 base from J, leaving 10 bases between. Germline V gene lookup returns CDR1 MNHEY and CDR2 SVGAGI. This CDR3 spans 14 amino acids. CDR3 region: CASSSTTSNTEAFF. The CDR3 DNA sequence: TGTGCCAGCAGTTCCACTACATCGAACACTGAAGCTTTCTTT.

The gene calls are TRBV12-5 and TRBJ1-1; D is undetermined. Per germline, CDR1 LGHNT and CDR2 FRNRAP. The CDR3 sequence is 13 residues long. Trimming left V 3 bases short and J 1 base short, with 6 bases between. CDR3 sequence: CASGLEANTEAFF. CDR3 nucleotide sequence: TGTGCTAGTGGTTTAGAAGCGAACACTGAAGCTTTCTTT.

This clone has a single count. V usage is TRBV4-3 and J usage is TRBJ1-2; 8 bases fit TRBD1. In germline, CDR1 is LGHNA, CDR2 YSLEER. Trimming took 1 base from V and 3 from J; bases not matched to a gene: 13. CDR3 length: 18 amino acids. CDR3 nucleotides: TGCGCCAGCAGCCAAGGTATCCAGGGGGCCAGTGTAGACTATGGCTACACCTTC. Translated, it gives CASSQGIQGASVDYGYTF.

This chain links TRBV15 with TRBJ2-7; 7 bases match TRBD1. The ends lost 5 bases at V and 3 bases at J; junction bases unmatched: 4. In germline, CDR1 is LNHNV, CDR2 YYDKDF (reference sequence). The CDR3 sequence is 13 residues long. The CDR3 sequence: CATSVHRGYEQYF. For the CDR3, the DNA is TGTGCCACCAGCGTCCACAGGGGCTACGAGCAGTACTTC.

The J gene is TRBJ1-1, the V gene TRBV6-4; D unclear. The germline V gene has CDR1 MRHNA and CDR2 SNTAGT. Trimming took off 2 bases at V and 3 bases at J, with 13 bases between the two ends. The CDR3 has 15 residues. CDR3 sequence (DNA): TGTGCCAGCAGTGACACTCTGGAGGGTTACACTGAAGCTTTCTTT. It codes for CASSDTLEGYTEAFF.

This clone was counted only a few times. This chain links TRBV25-1 with TRBJ1-2; TRBD1 is a possible D gene (6 bases). The CDR3 is 12 amino acids. The germline CDR1 and CDR2 sequences are MGHDK and SYGVNS. Trimming cost V 7 bases and J 4 bases, with 10 bases left between them. CDR3 loop: CASTQGSYGYTF. The CDR3 bases are TGTGCCAGCACACAGGGTTCCTATGGCTACACCTTC.

This clone has only a few counts. The rearrangement joins TRBV10-3 to TRBJ1-1; TRBD1 agrees at 8 bases. CDR1 is ENHRY and CDR2 is SYGVKD in the germline V gene. The CDR3 contains 13 residues. The V segment lost 6 bases and the J segment 4 bases; nucleotides outside the gene matches: 4. Written as DNA, the CDR3 is TGTGCCATCAGAGGACAGGGAGGCACTGAAGCTTTCTTT. Translation gives CAIRGQGGTEAFF.

A remark on this clone: A single base separates this from a much larger clone, so it may be a read error. The chain employs TRBV7-3 and TRBJ1-5, with TRBD1 identical over 7 bases. Germline lookup yields CDR1 SGHTA and CDR2 FQGTGA. The CDR3 totals 16 residues. CDR3 in DNA: TGTACCAGCAGCCTCAAACAGGGGTACGGCAATCAGCCCCAGCATTTT. Translating gives CTSSLKQGYGNQPQHF.

The rearrangement uses TRBV4-2 and TRBJ1-2, with a tentative D call TRBD1 (6 bases). The CDR3 consists of 14 residues. The V gene's germline CDR1 is LGHNA and CDR2 YNFKEQ. Trimming stripped 3 bases from V and 5 bases from J, with 13 bases between. The CDR3 nucleotides are TGTGCCAGCAGCCATGGCGGGGGGCCTTATGGCTACACCTTC. This gives the protein CASSHGGGPYGYTF.

This clone has more than one count but fewer than ten. This rearrangement joins TRBV14 to TRBJ1-6; 7 bases fit TRBD1. Trimming took 7 bases from V and 3 from J; bases not matched to a gene: 6. Germline CDR1 reads SGHDN; CDR2 reads FVKESK. The CDR3 length is 15 residues. This chain's CDR3 is CASKLGTDYNSPLHF. CDR3 sequence (DNA): TGTGCCAGCAAACTAGGGACAGACTATAATTCACCCCTCCACTTT. Full variable domain (remainder filled in from reference TRBV14 and TRBJ1-6): EAGVTQFPSHSVIEKGQTVTLRCDPISGHDNLYWYRRVMGKEIKFLLHFVKESKQDESGMPNNRFLAERTGGTYSTLKVQPAELEDSGVYFCASKLGTDYNSPLHFGNGTRLTVT.

The chain links TRBV2 to TRBJ2-2, with 8 bases that match TRBD1. Germline V gives CDR1 SNHLY, CDR2 FYNNEI. V trimming: 1 base; J trimming: 5 bases; junction bases outside the gene matches: 6. This CDR3 is built from 16 residues. CDR3 residues: CASSEGGQGLTGELFF. For the CDR3, the DNA is TGTGCCAGCAGTGAAGGAGGACAGGGCTTAACCGGGGAGCTGTTTTTT.

The chain uses TRBV4-1 and TRBJ2-7, with D possibly matching TRBD2 (6 bases). This CDR3 comprises 16 residues. Trimming left V 0 bases short and J 0 bases short, with 12 bases between. CDR1 and CDR2 (germline): MGHRA, YSYEKL. The CDR3 DNA reads as TGCGCCAGCAGCCAAGATAATGGAGGGGCCTCCTACGAGCAGTACTTC. Translating it yields CASSQDNGGASYEQYF.

The CDR3 DNA reads as TGTGCCAGCAGCTTAGCGGGGGGGCCCGAAGAGACCCAGTACTTC. Encoded protein: CASSLAGGPEETQYF. This rearrangement joins TRBV7-9 to TRBJ2-5; a weak D match, TRBD2 (7 bases). The CDR3 runs to 15 residues. V was shortened by 0 bases and J by 3 bases, with 11 bases between the two germline ends. Germline CDR1 and CDR2: SEHNR and FQNEAQ (reference sequence).

This chain links TRBV4-3 with TRBJ2-1, with 7 bases that match TRBD2. CDR3 length: 15 amino acids. After removal of 0 bases from V and 10 bases from J, the junction contained 9 bases not matched to a gene. Germline V CDR1 and CDR2: LGHNA, YSLEER. In DNA, the CDR3 is TGCGCCAGCAGCCAAGACTCTCCCTTTAGCGGGGAGCAGTTCTTC. Translation: CASSQDSPFSGEQFF.

The CDR3 sequence: CASSATGVLEETQYF. As DNA, the CDR3 is TGTGCCAGCAGCGCGACAGGGGTCCTGGAAGAGACCCAGTACTTC. This sequence joins TRBV7-9 and TRBJ2-5, with 8 bases aligning to TRBD1. There are 15 residues in the CDR3. V was clipped by 5 bases and J by 3 bases; unmatched bases: 8. In germline, CDR1 is SEHNR, CDR2 FQNEAQ (reference sequence).

The J gene is TRBJ2-7, the V gene TRBV19; 10 bases match TRBD2. Trimming took 3 bases from V and 3 from J; bases not matched to a gene: 8. CDR1 is LNHDA, CDR2 SQIVND, per germline (reference sequence). CDR3 size: 16 residues. This CDR3 reads CASSISGTSDRYEQYF. The CDR3 DNA is TGTGCCAGTAGTATCTCCGGGACTAGCGACCGCTACGAGCAGTACTTC.

The rearrangement links TRBV9 to TRBJ2-2; D is unresolved. The CDR3 extends over 13 amino acids. The V end lost 5 bases, the J end lost 5 bases, and 10 bases lay between the germline ends. The germline CDR1 and CDR2 sequences are SGDLS and YYNGEE. The CDR3 DNA sequence: TGTGCCAGCAGGCCCGCGAGTACCGGGGAGCTGTTTTTT. It codes for CASRPASTGELFF.

The V call is TRBV4-1, the J call TRBJ1-6, with D unresolved. CDR3 length equals 16 residues. V was clipped by 4 bases and J by 8 bases, with 18 bases between them. In germline, CDR1 is MGHRA, CDR2 YSYEKL. The CDR3 bases are TGCGCCAGCAGCCCCATGGGAGGATTTGGGGATTCACCCCTCCACTTT. It is translated as CASSPMGGFGDSPLHF.

This clone was recorded once. The chain couples TRBV7-3 to TRBJ2-1, with D maybe TRBD2 (6 bases). CDR3 length: 15 residues. V lost 4 bases, J lost 8 bases, and 18 bases lay in between. Germline V gene lookup returns CDR1 SGHTA and CDR2 FQGTGA. The CDR3, as DNA: TGTGCCAGCAGCTCCTCGGGACTCAGCAGCGATGAGCAGTTCTTC. Its translation: CASSSSGLSSDEQFF.

This clone was counted once. The J gene is TRBJ1-1, the V gene TRBV7-2; possibly TRBD1 for D (5 bases). V shed 5 bases and J shed 0 bases, with 16 bases lying between them. Per germline, CDR1 SGHTA and CDR2 FQGNSA. The CDR3 runs to 16 residues. The CDR3 nucleotides read TGTGCCAGCAGCCCTCGGGGGGGGATCATGAACACTGAAGCTTTCTTT. This codes for CASSPRGGIMNTEAFF.